The 19 T cell receptor beta chains below were found in one sample sequenced in a study of OX40 agonist ivuxolimab in advanced cancers. This table comes from immunoSEQ multiplex PCR, and its TCRdb copy is limited to in-frame clones, with some not included. The table lists some 86,000 clones, about 90% of them singletons. The sequenced sample was CD4+ or CD8+ T cells sorted from blood, obtained in a trial of the OX40 agonist ivuxolimab. These receptors all stem from an adult with an advanced solid tumor such as melanoma, head and neck, liver or kidney cancer.

V gene TRBV7-9 combines with J gene TRBJ2-7; the D is unclear. V lost 5 bases, J lost 2 bases, and 13 bases lay in between. Germline V gene data show CDR1 as SEHNR and CDR2 as FQNEAQ (reference sequence). The CDR3 runs 14 residues. This CDR3 is CASSPRPPPYEQYF. CDR3 DNA: TGTGCCAGCAGCCCCCGGCCCCCTCCCTACGAGCAGTACTTC.

The CDR3 region is CASSLRPGQGPGANVLTF. The CDR3 DNA reads as TGTGCCAGCAGCTTACGTCCGGGACAGGGTCCCGGGGCCAACGTCCTGACTTTC. The chain carries TRBV11-2 and TRBJ2-6, with 9 nucleotides matching TRBD1. V shed 2 bases, J shed 4 bases, and the junction held 9 bases outside the gene matches. In germline, CDR1 is SGHAT, CDR2 FQNNGV. The CDR3 loop spans 18 amino acids.

This clone was seen only once. This rearrangement joins TRBV28 to TRBJ2-5; the match to TRBD1 covers 8 bases. CDR1 and CDR2 from the germline V gene are MDHEN and SYDVKM. J lost 2 bases, V lost 5 bases, and 1 base had no gene match. The CDR3 is 13 amino acids. In DNA form, the CDR3 reads TGTGCCAGCAGTCGGACAGGGCAAGAGACCCAGTACTTC. Translation gives CASSRTGQETQYF.

The chain couples TRBV5-1 to TRBJ2-2, with D unresolved. CDR3 length: 14 residues. Germline CDR1 and CDR2: SGHRS and YFSETQ. V dropped 4 bases and J dropped 0 bases, with 7 bases sitting between them. The CDR3 sequence is CASSLSANTGELFF. The CDR3 nucleotides are TGCGCCAGCAGCCTCTCCGCGAACACCGGGGAGCTGTTTTTT.

The chain is built from TRBV18 and TRBJ2-3, with D maybe TRBD2 (5 bases). Trimming took 2 bases from V and 4 from J, leaving 7 bases between them. The CDR3 runs to 13 residues. Looked up from germline, CDR1 is KGHSH and CDR2 is LQKENI. In nucleotides, the CDR3 is TGTGCCAGCTCACCAGGGAGTTCAGATACGCAGTATTTT. Amino acid sequence: CASSPGSSDTQYF.

The V call is TRBV13, the J call TRBJ2-7, with 8 bases lining up with TRBD2. V was pared by 4 bases and J by 3 bases, with 11 bases of the junction left unmatched. The CDR3 runs 16 residues. CDR1 PRHDT and CDR2 FYEKMQ come from the germline V gene (reference sequence). DNA for the CDR3: TGTGCCAGCAGCTCCGCCCTTAGCGGGACCCTCTACGAGCAGTACTTC. Protein: CASSSALSGTLYEQYF.

Remarks on this clone: Other nucleotide sequences from this sample produce the same CDR3. The chain recombines TRBV27 with TRBJ2-7; D is perhaps TRBD1 (6 bases). Germline V gene data show CDR1 as MNHEY and CDR2 as SMNVEV (reference sequence). The CDR3 has 14 amino acids. With 2 bases removed from V and 4 bases from J, the gap between germline ends came to 12 bases. The CDR3 sequence is CASSLGQGIYEQYF. CDR3 bases: TGTGCCAGCAGTTTAGGGCAGGGGATTTACGAGCAGTACTTC.

V is TRBV10-3 and J is TRBJ1-1, with D unclear. Germline CDR1 is ENHRY and CDR2 is SYGVKD. V shed 2 bases and J shed 7 bases, with 11 bases lying between them. The CDR3 has 13 amino acids. In DNA, the CDR3 is TGTGCCATCAGTGAGCGGGGTGGCGGTGAAGCTTTCTTT. Translated, it gives CAISERGGGEAFF.

The chain employs TRBV6-5 and TRBJ1-1; D is unresolved. This CDR3 comprises 15 residues. The ends were cut back, 2 bases at V and 2 bases at J, with 12 bases in the middle. Germline V gene lookup returns CDR1 MNHEY and CDR2 SVGAGI. CDR3 sequence: CASSYARQINTEAFF. CDR3 nucleotides: TGTGCCAGCAGTTACGCGAGGCAGATTAACACTGAAGCTTTCTTT.

CDR3 coding DNA: TGTGCCAGCAGCCCTCGACAGGGCCCCATGTACGAGCAGTACTTC. Translation gives CASSPRQGPMYEQYF. V is TRBV11-2 and J is TRBJ2-7; 7 nucleotides line up with TRBD1. Unmatched junction bases numbered 11, after V lost 5 bases and J lost 4 bases. This CDR3 has 15 amino acids. Germline loops: CDR1 SGHAT, CDR2 FQNNGV. Using reference TRBV11-2 and TRBJ2-7 for the parts outside the CDR3, the full variable domain is EAGVAQSPRYKIIEKRQSVAFWCNPISGHATLYWYQQILGQGPKLLIQFQNNGVVDDSQLPKDRFSAERLKGVDSTLKIQPAKLEDSAVYLCASSPRQGPMYEQYFGPGTRLTVT.

The rearrangement links TRBV7-9 to TRBJ1-1; a weak D match, TRBD1 (5 bases). There are 11 residues in the CDR3. V was cut by 5 bases and J by 11 bases, with 12 bases left in between. CDR1 and CDR2 (germline): SEHNR, FQNEAQ (reference sequence). This CDR3 is CASSLDGGAFF. In DNA, the CDR3 is TGTGCCAGCAGCCTAGACGGGGGTGCTTTCTTT.

This chain connects TRBV5-1 to TRBJ1-2, with D perhaps matching TRBD1 (5 bases). The germline V gene has CDR1 SGHRS and CDR2 YFSETQ. This CDR3 is built from 17 residues. Between the trimmed V and J ends, which lost 2 bases and 4 bases, there was a span of 21 bases. The CDR3 nucleotides read TGCGCCAGCAGCTTAACCGGGACGGGCTTACCTAGCTATGGCTACACCTTC. Translated, it gives CASSLTGTGLPSYGYTF.

The chain joins TRBV9 to TRBJ1-2; 9 nucleotides align to TRBD1. V lost 3 bases to trimming and J lost 7 bases; unmatched junction nucleotides: 7. This CDR3 comprises 14 residues. Germline lookup yields CDR1 SGDLS and CDR2 YYNGEE. CDR3 sequence reads: CASSGGTGIAGYTF. DNA of the CDR3: TGTGCCAGCAGCGGGGGGACAGGGATCGCTGGCTACACCTTC. Together with reference TRBV9 and TRBJ1-2, the CDR3 gives the full variable domain: DSGVTQTPKHLITATGQRVTLRCSPRSGDLSVYWYQQSLDQGLQFLIQYYNGEERAKGNILERFSAQQFPDLHSELNLSSLELGDSALYFCASSGGTGIAGYTFGSGTRLTVV.

The chain carries TRBV5-1 and TRBJ1-1; D is unclear. V was clipped by 3 bases and J by 4 bases, with 13 bases between them. Germline V gene data show CDR1 as SGHRS and CDR2 as YFSETQ. The CDR3 runs to 14 residues. In DNA form, the CDR3 reads TGCGCCAGCAGCTCGAAGGGTGATGGCACTGAAGCTTTCTTT. Translation gives CASSSKGDGTEAFF.

V is TRBV5-6 and J is TRBJ2-5; tentative D call: TRBD2 (6 bases). Germline V gene sequence: CDR1 SGHDT, CDR2 YYEEEE. V lost 3 bases and J 5 bases, leaving 8 bases between the germline ends. The CDR3 has 12 residues. The CDR3 nucleotides read TGTGCCAGCAGCTGGGACTGGGAGACCCAGTACTTC. Translating gives CASSWDWETQYF.

This chain links TRBV27 with TRBJ1-2; D unresolved. CDR1 and CDR2 (germline): MNHEY, SMNVEV (reference sequence). The CDR3 consists of 14 residues. The V end lost 3 bases, the J end lost 6 bases, and 14 bases lay between the germline ends. This chain's CDR3 is CASSLFLGSDGYTF. CDR3 DNA: TGTGCCAGCAGTTTGTTTCTGGGATCGGATGGCTACACCTTC.

This chain joins TRBV5-1 and TRBJ1-1; a possible D gene is TRBD1 (5 bases). Between the trimmed V and J ends, which lost 4 bases and 1 base, there was a span of 14 bases. Germline values: CDR1 SGHRS, CDR2 YFSETQ. This CDR3 is 15 amino acids long. CDR3 DNA: TGCGCCAGCAGCGCCGAGGGGCCCCAGAACACTGAAGCTTTCTTT. As protein: CASSAEGPQNTEAFF.

This chain joins TRBV7-9 and TRBJ2-7, with D unresolved. Germline values: CDR1 SEHNR, CDR2 FQNEAQ (reference sequence). V gave up 4 bases and J gave up 2 bases, with 12 bases separating them. CDR3 length: 14 amino acids. The CDR3 DNA is TGTGCCAGCAGCTCCGTCCAGGCCGCCTACGAGCAGTACTTC. Translated: CASSSVQAAYEQYF.

This sequence joins TRBV11-2 and TRBJ1-2; perhaps TRBD1 as D (5 bases). Trimming cost V 2 bases and J 3 bases, with 16 bases left between them. This CDR3 is built from 16 residues. Germline-derived CDR1 and CDR2 are SGHAT and FQNNGV. Written as DNA, the CDR3 is TGTGCCAGCAGCTTAAATGGGGCGAACCGGGACTATGGCTACACCTTC. Its protein product is CASSLNGANRDYGYTF.